The 20 T cell receptor beta chains given below trace back to one sample, sequenced in a study of T cell clonality in common variable immunodeficiency. Clones were sequenced by immunoSEQ multiplex PCR, and TCRdb holds only the in-frame ones, with some missing. This sample comprises around 21,000 clones, none seen once only. Study-wide results and limits: Common variable immunodeficiency TCR beta sequences reportedly had fewer deletions and N-nucleotide insertions.

These receptors are not linked to any known antigen. Sequencing input: peripheral blood mononuclear cells. The receptors were gathered from a human donor with common variable immunodeficiency.

This clone was found a few times. Incomplete CDR3 DNA: TGTGCCAGCAGTCTCACCGGGACAGGGAACACCGGGGAG. It yields the protein CASSLTGTGNTGE. Given in full, the CDR3 is CASSLTGTGNTGELFF. The gene calls are TRBV7-3 and TRBJ2-2, with 8 bases that match TRBD1. From the germline J gene comes the end of the CDR3, since the read stops 3 residues before it. This CDR3 has 16 residues. With 6 bases clipped from V and 1 base from J, the junction kept 7 bases outside the gene matches. Germline CDR1 reads SGHTA; CDR2 reads FQGTGA.

About this clone: The read is 3 residues too short to cover the CDR3 end, so that end is filled in from the germline J gene. Other DNA sequences in this sample translate to the same CDR3. The rearrangement joins TRBV11-2 to TRBJ1-1; 7 bases match TRBD1. With V trimmed by 1 base and J by 2 bases, 1 base remained unmatched. The CDR3 runs 14 residues. Germline CDR1 and CDR2: SGHAT and FQNNGV. The sequenced part of the CDR3 DNA is TGTGCCAGCAGCTTAGGACAGGGTAACACTGAA. Protein: CASSLGQGNTE. Given in full, the CDR3 is CASSLGQGNTEAFF.

A note on this clone: The CDR3 is cut off 3 residues early in the read; its end comes from the germline J gene. This chain uses TRBV7-6 with TRBJ1-3; D call uncertain. Germline V gene data show CDR1 as SGHVS and CDR2 as FNYEAQ. Trimming took 4 bases from V and 7 from J, leaving 17 bases between them. The CDR3 loop spans 15 amino acids. CDR3 protein: CASSSRSTLGNTIYF. CDR3 DNA, as far as it was read: TGTGCCAGCAGCTCGCGGTCTACACTAGGCAACACC.

On this clone: The CDR3 is cut off 3 residues early in the read; its end comes from the germline J gene. The rearrangement links TRBV19 to TRBJ2-1; D perhaps matches TRBD2 (6 bases). The CDR3 loop spans 17 amino acids. Per germline, CDR1 LNHDA and CDR2 SQIVND (reference sequence). Trimming stripped 4 bases from V and 4 bases from J, with 20 bases between. CDR3 DNA (partial): TGTGCCAGTAGTAAGGGGTTAAGGGACTCGGGATACAATGAG. The encoded protein is CASSKGLRDSGYNE. The CDR3 in full is CASSKGLRDSGYNEQFF. Variable domain in full (rest from reference TRBV19 and TRBJ2-1): DGGITQSPKYLFRKEGQNVTLSCEQNLNHDAMYWYRQDPGQGLRLIYYSQIVNDFQKGDIAEGYSVSREKKESFPLTVTSAQKNPTAFYLCASSKGLRDSGYNEQFFGPGTRLTVL.

This clone came up a few times. Read data end 3 residues before the CDR3 end; the end is taken from the germline J gene. The V gene is TRBV19, the J gene TRBJ2-3, with 7 bases identical to TRBD1. V gave up 9 bases and J gave up 2 bases; unmatched junction bases: 11. The CDR3 totals 15 residues. Germline V gene data show CDR1 as LNHDA and CDR2 as SQIVND (reference sequence). The CDR3 reads CASRARDSPTDTQYF. Incomplete CDR3 DNA: TGTGCCAGCAGAGCTAGGGACAGCCCCACAGATACG.

This clone was counted only a few times. The CDR3 end falls 3 residues outside the read, so it is completed with the germline J gene. The chain carries TRBV7-9 and TRBJ1-1, with 12 bases identical to TRBD1. This CDR3 has 15 residues. CDR1 is SEHNR, CDR2 FQNEAQ, per germline (reference sequence). The CDR3 sequence: CASSSPTGQGAEAFF. The sequenced CDR3 bases are TGTGCCAGCAGCTCACCAACGGGACAGGGGGCAGAA.

This clone appeared a few times. The read comes to an end 3 residues before the CDR3 does, leaving the germline J gene to fill in the end. The chain uses TRBV30 and TRBJ1-6; TRBD1 matches at 8 bases. Germline lookup yields CDR1 GTSNPN and CDR2 SVGIG (reference sequence). This CDR3 contains 12 residues. The part of the CDR3 DNA that was read is TGTGCCTGGAAAGACAGGGGAATGCCC. Amino acid sequence: CAWKDRGMP. From start to end, the CDR3 is CAWKDRGMPLHF.

Turning to this clone: The read falls 3 residues short of the CDR3 end, and the missing part is taken from the germline J gene. J is TRBJ2-7 and V is TRBV30; TRBD2 aligns across 9 bases. In germline, CDR1 is GTSNPN, CDR2 SVGIG (reference sequence). J was trimmed by 3 bases and V by 2 bases; bases with no gene match: 11. The CDR3 totals 16 residues. The CDR3 region is CAWSQKALAGIYEQYF. Incomplete CDR3 DNA: TGTGCCTGGAGTCAGAAGGCGCTAGCGGGAATCTACGAG.

This clone came up a few times. The missing CDR3 end, 3 residues past where the read stops, is filled in from the germline J gene. The chain uses TRBV19 and TRBJ2-2; weak D call: TRBD1 (6 bases). V was clipped by 9 bases and J by 4 bases, with 15 bases between them. Germline assignment: CDR1 LNHDA and CDR2 SQIVND (reference sequence). The CDR3 spans 14 residues. CDR3 sequence: CASYITGTTGELFF. Incomplete CDR3 DNA: TGTGCCAGCTACATTACAGGGACCACCGGGGAG.

Details on this clone: The read gets to within 3 residues of the CDR3 end, and the germline J gene fills in the rest. The rearrangement uses TRBV2 and TRBJ2-5; a weak D match, TRBD1 (6 bases). In germline, CDR1 is SNHLY, CDR2 FYNNEI. This CDR3 has 11 amino acids. The V end was cut by 3 bases, the J end by 7 bases, with 6 bases between. The part of the CDR3 DNA that was read is TGTGCCAGCAGTGACAGGGGGACC. The encoded protein is CASSDRGT. The full CDR3 is CASSDRGTQYF.

This clone showed up just a few times. Read data end 3 residues before the CDR3 end; the end is taken from the germline J gene. The gene calls are TRBV11-2 and TRBJ2-5; 10 bases match TRBD2. The CDR3 has 14 residues. Germline V gives CDR1 SGHAT, CDR2 FQNNGV. The trim removed 3 bases at V and 4 bases at J, leaving 2 bases unmatched. The CDR3 sequence: CASSFSGRGETQYF. The CDR3 bases that were read are TGTGCCAGCAGCTTCAGCGGGAGGGGAGAGACC. The variable domain in full, with the rest retrieved from reference TRBV11-2 and TRBJ2-5, is EAGVAQSPRYKIIEKRQSVAFWCNPISGHATLYWYQQILGQGPKLLIQFQNNGVVDDSQLPKDRFSAERLKGVDSTLKIQPAKLEDSAVYLCASSFSGRGETQYFGPGTRLLVL.

This clone has only a few counts. The observed sequence ends 3 residues before the CDR3 terminus, with the missing tail filled in from the germline J gene. The chain employs TRBV2 and TRBJ1-2; weak D call: TRBD1 (5 bases). The CDR3 spans 13 residues. Looked up from germline, CDR1 is SNHLY and CDR2 is FYNNEI. The sequenced CDR3 bases are TGTGCCAGCAGTGAAGGCCGGGGGGTCTGG. The encoded protein is CASSEGRGVW. The CDR3, in full, reads CASSEGRGVWYTF. The full variable domain, with the rest looked up from reference TRBV2 and TRBJ1-2, is EPEVTQTPSHQVTQMGQEVILRCVPISNHLYFYWYRQILGQKVEFLVSFYNNEISEKSEIFDDQFSVERPDGSNFTLKIRSTKLEDSAMYFCASSEGRGVWYTFGSGTRLTVV.

This clone came up a few times. The read terminates 3 residues before the CDR3 end, so the remaining end is supplied by the germline J gene. V gene TRBV2 combines with J gene TRBJ2-7; 8 bases fit TRBD1. The CDR3 is 16 amino acids. The trim removed 1 base at V and 3 bases at J, leaving 8 bases unmatched. The germline V gene has CDR1 SNHLY and CDR2 FYNNEI. CDR3 DNA, as far as it was read: TGTGCCAGCAGTGAAGGGTTGACAGGGGTTGGCTACGAG. The encoded protein is CASSEGLTGVGYE. The entire CDR3 reads CASSEGLTGVGYEQYF.

In the case of this clone: The CDR3 extends 3 residues past the end of the read, so its final part is completed from the germline J gene. J is TRBJ2-5 and V is TRBV7-9; 8 nucleotides align to TRBD1. This CDR3 region has 15 residues. Germline loops: CDR1 SEHNR, CDR2 FQNEAQ (reference sequence). J was trimmed by 5 bases and V by 5 bases; bases with no gene match: 10. The DNA read from the CDR3 is TGTGCCAGCAGCCGGAAGGGGGGACAGGACGAGACC. This encodes CASSRKGGQDET. In full, the CDR3 is CASSRKGGQDETQYF.

A few counts support this clone. Read sequence stops 3 residues before the CDR3 end, and the germline J gene provides the missing end. The V call is TRBV11-1, the J call TRBJ2-3, with D perhaps TRBD2 (5 bases). V was shortened by 5 bases and J by 2 bases, with 11 bases between the two germline ends. The CDR3 totals 14 residues. CDR1 is SGHAT and CDR2 is FQDESV in the germline V gene (reference sequence). CDR3 sequence: CASSPEGYTDTQYF. Incomplete CDR3 DNA: TGTGCCAGCAGCCCCGAGGGTTACACAGATACG.

The CDR3 spells CASSLVSGVSYEQYF. CDR3 DNA (partial): TGTGCCAGCAGCTTAGTCTCCGGGGTCTCCTACGAG. The rearrangement joins TRBV7-2 to TRBJ2-7; a weak D match, TRBD2 (5 bases). The CDR3 goes on 3 residues after the read ends, and that part is filled in from the germline J gene. Germline CDR1 reads SGHTA; CDR2 reads FQGNSA. This CDR3 contains 15 residues. Trimming pared 1 base from V and 0 bases from J, leaving 10 bases between.

Of note for this clone: The read is 3 residues too short to cover the CDR3 end, so that end is filled in from the germline J gene. The chain is built from TRBV18 and TRBJ2-2; D possibly corresponds to TRBD2 (5 bases). Trimming took off 2 bases at V and 4 bases at J, with 8 bases between the two ends. There are 14 residues in the CDR3. Per germline, CDR1 KGHSH and CDR2 LQKENI. CDR3 protein: CASSPEGATGELFF. The sequenced CDR3 bases are TGTGCCAGCTCACCAGAGGGTGCCACCGGGGAG.

As regards this clone: Coverage ceases 3 residues before the CDR3 finishes, and the germline J gene fills in the end. The chain combines TRBV19 with TRBJ2-1; the match to TRBD2 covers 12 bases. Germline assignment: CDR1 LNHDA and CDR2 SQIVND (reference sequence). Unmatched junction bases numbered 10, after V lost 6 bases and J lost 7 bases. This CDR3 comprises 16 residues. Incomplete CDR3 DNA: TGTGCCAGTAGACCTAGGGGACTAGCGGGTGGTAATGAG. Its protein is CASRPRGLAGGNE. The complete CDR3 sequence is CASRPRGLAGGNEQFF.

There are a few counts of this clone. The read ends 3 residues early relative to the CDR3; the germline J gene fills the gap. This chain links TRBV30 with TRBJ1-1; weak D call: TRBD1 (5 bases). This CDR3 has 13 amino acids. V lost 0 bases, J lost 3 bases, and 8 bases lay in between. Germline assignment: CDR1 GTSNPN and CDR2 SVGIG (reference sequence). CDR3 bases read: TGTGCCTGGAGTGTACGAGGGGACACTGAA. Amino acid sequence: CAWSVRGDTE. The whole CDR3 protein reads CAWSVRGDTEAFF. Filled out from reference TRBV30 and TRBJ1-1, the complete variable domain reads SQTIHQWPATLVQPVGSPLSLECTVEGTSNPNLYWYRQAAGRGLQLLFYSVGIGQISSEVPQNLSASRPQDRQFILSSKKLLLSDSGFYLCAWSVRGDTEAFFGQGTRLTVV.

About this clone itself: The CDR3 extends 3 residues past the end of the read, so its final part is completed from the germline J gene. The rearrangement links TRBV7-2 to TRBJ2-1, with D perhaps TRBD2 (6 bases). Germline V gives CDR1 SGHTA, CDR2 FQGNSA. With 5 bases removed from V and 6 bases from J, the gap between germline ends came to 17 bases. The CDR3 is 15 residues long. The part of the CDR3 DNA that was read is TGTGCCAGCAGCCCGCGGGGCAGTATTCCCAATGAG. As protein: CASSPRGSIPNE. In full, the CDR3 is CASSPRGSIPNEQFF.